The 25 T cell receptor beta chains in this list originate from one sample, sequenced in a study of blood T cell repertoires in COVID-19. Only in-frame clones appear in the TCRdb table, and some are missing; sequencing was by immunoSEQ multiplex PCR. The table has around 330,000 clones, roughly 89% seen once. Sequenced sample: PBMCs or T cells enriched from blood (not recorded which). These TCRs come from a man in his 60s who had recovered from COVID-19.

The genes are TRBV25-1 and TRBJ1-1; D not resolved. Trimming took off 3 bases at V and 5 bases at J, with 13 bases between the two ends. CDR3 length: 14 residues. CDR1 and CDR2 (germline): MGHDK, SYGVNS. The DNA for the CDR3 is TGTGCCAGCAGTGATCCTTGGACGGGGACTGAAGCTTTCTTT. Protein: CASSDPWTGTEAFF.

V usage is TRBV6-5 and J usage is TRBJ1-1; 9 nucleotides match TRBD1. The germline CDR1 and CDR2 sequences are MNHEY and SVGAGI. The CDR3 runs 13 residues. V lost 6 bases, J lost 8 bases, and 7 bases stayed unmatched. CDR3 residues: CASRRTGGKEAFF. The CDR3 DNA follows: TGTGCCAGCAGACGCACAGGGGGCAAGGAAGCTTTCTTT.

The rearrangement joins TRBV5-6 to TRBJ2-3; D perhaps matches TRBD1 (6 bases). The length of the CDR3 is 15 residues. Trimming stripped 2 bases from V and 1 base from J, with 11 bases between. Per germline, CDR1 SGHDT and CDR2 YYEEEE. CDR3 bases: TGTGCCAGCAGCTTACCGGGACACGGCACAGATACGCAGTATTTT. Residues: CASSLPGHGTDTQYF.

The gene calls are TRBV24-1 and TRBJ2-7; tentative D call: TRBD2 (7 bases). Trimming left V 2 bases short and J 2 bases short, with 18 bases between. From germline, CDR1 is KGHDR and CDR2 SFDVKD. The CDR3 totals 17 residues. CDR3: CATSDSGGQGRPYEQYF. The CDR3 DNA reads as TGTGCCACCAGTGATTCCGGGGGGCAGGGGAGGCCCTACGAGCAGTACTTC.

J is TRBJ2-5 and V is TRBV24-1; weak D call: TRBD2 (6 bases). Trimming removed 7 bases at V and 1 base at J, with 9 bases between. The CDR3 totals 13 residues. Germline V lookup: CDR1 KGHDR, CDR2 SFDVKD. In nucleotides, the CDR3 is TGTGCCACCAGATCCGGGAGCCAAGAGACCCAGTACTTC. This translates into CATRSGSQETQYF.

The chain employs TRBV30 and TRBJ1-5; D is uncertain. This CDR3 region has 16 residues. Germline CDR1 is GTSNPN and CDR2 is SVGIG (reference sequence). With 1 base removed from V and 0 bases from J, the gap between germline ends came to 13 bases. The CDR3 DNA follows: TGTGCCTGGAGTGGACCAGGACGGGATAGCAATCAGCCCCAGCATTTT. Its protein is CAWSGPGRDSNQPQHF.

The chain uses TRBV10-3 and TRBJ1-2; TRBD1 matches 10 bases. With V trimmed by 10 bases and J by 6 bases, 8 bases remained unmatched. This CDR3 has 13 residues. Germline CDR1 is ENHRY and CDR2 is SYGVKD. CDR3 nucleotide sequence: TGTGCCACCGGGACAGGGGAAATGCATGGCTACACCTTC. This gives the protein CATGTGEMHGYTF.

The CDR3 DNA reads TGTGCCAGCAGCACACTGTGGGCAGGAAGGAGCAATCAGCCCCAGCATTTT. Amino acid sequence: CASSTLWAGRSNQPQHF. V gene TRBV27 combines with J gene TRBJ1-5; D ambiguous. Germline loops: CDR1 MNHEY, CDR2 SMNVEV (reference sequence). The CDR3 is 17 residues long. V gave up 6 bases and J gave up 1 base, with 19 bases separating them.

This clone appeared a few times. The CDR3 DNA follows: TGTGCCACCAGCAGAGATTACCCCGGGGGTAATGAAAAACTGTTTTTT. Protein: CATSRDYPGGNEKLFF. The J gene is TRBJ1-4, the V gene TRBV15; perhaps TRBD1 as D (5 bases). CDR1 LNHNV and CDR2 YYDKDF come from the germline V gene (reference sequence). The CDR3 spans 16 residues. The V gene lost 0 bases and the J gene lost 4 bases, with 12 bases spanning the gap.

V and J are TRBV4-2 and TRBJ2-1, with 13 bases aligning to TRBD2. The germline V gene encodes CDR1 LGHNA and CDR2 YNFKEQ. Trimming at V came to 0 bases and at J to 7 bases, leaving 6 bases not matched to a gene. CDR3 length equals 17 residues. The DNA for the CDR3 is TGTGCCAGCAGCCAAGATCTTGGGACTAGCGGGACTAATGAGCAGTTCTTC. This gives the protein CASSQDLGTSGTNEQFF.

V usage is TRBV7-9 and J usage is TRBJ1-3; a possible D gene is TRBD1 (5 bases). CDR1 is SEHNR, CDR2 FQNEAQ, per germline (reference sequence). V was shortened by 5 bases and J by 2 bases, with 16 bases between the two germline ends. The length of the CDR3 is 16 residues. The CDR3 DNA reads TGTGCCAGCAGCGCCCGGGACCCGGGAGCTGGAAACACCATATATTTT. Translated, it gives CASSARDPGAGNTIYF.

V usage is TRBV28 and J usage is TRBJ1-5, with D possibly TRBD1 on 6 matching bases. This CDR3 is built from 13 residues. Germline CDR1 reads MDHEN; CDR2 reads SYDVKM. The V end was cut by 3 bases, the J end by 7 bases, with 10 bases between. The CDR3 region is CASSLGQGQPQHF. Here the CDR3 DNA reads TGTGCCAGCAGTTTGGGGCAGGGGCAGCCCCAGCATTTT.

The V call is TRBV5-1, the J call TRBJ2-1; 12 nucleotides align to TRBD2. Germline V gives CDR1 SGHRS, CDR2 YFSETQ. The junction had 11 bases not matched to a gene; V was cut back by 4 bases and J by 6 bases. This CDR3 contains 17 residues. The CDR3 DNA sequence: TGCGCCAGCAGCCTCTCAAGACTAGCGGGAGCTGGCAATGAGCAGTTCTTC. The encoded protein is CASSLSRLAGAGNEQFF.

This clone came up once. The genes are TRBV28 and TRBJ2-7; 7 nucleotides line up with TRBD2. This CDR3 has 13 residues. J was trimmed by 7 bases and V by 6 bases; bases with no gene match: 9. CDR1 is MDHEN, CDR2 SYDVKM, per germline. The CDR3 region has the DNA TGTGCCAGCAGACCGGGACTACCTGTAGAGCAGTACTTC. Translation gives CASRPGLPVEQYF.

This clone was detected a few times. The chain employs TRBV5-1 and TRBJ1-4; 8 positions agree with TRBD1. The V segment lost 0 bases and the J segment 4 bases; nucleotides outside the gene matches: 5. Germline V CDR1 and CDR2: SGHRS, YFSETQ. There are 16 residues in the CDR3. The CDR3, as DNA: TGCGCCAGCAGCTTGGCTGGACAGGGTTATAATGAAAAACTGTTTTTT. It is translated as CASSLAGQGYNEKLFF.

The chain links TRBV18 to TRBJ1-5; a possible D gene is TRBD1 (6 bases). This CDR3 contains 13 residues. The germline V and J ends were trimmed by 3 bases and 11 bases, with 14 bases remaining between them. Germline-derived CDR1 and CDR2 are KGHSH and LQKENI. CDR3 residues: CASSPSAGASQHF. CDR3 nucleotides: TGTGCCAGCTCACCCAGTGCAGGGGCGTCCCAGCATTTT.

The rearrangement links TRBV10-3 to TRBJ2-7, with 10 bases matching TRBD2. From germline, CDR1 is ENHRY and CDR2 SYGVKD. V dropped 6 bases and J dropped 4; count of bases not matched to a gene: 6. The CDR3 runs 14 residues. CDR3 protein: CAISDGTSVYEQYF. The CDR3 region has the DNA TGTGCCATCAGCGACGGGACTAGCGTTTACGAGCAGTACTTC.

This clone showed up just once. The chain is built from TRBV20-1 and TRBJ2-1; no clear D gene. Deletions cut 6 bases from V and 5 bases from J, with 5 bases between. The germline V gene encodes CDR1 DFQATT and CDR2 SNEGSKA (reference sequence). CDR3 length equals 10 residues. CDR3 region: CSAENNEQFF. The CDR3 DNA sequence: TGCAGTGCCGAGAACAATGAGCAGTTCTTC.

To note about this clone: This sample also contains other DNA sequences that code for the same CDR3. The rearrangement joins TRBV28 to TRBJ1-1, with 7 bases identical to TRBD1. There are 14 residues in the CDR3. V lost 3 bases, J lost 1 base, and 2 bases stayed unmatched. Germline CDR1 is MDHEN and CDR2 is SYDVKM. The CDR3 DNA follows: TGTGCCAGCAGTTTGACAGGGCCGAACACTGAAGCTTTCTTT. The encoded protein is CASSLTGPNTEAFF.

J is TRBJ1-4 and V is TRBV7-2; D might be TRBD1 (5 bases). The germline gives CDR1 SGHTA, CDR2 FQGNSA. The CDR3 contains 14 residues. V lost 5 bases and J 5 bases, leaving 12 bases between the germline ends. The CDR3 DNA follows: TGTGCCAGCAGCCGTTCAGGGTTCAATGAAAAACTGTTTTTT. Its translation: CASSRSGFNEKLFF.

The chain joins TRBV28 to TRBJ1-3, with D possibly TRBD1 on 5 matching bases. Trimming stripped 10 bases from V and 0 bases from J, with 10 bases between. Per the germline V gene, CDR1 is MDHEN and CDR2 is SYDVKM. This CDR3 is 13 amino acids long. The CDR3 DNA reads TGTGCCACCCGAGACAGCTCTGGAAACACCATATATTTT. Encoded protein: CATRDSSGNTIYF.

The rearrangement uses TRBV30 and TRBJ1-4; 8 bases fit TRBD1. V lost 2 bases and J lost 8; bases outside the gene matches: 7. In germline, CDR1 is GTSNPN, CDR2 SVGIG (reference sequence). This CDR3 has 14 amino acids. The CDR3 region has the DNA TGTGCCTGGAGTCAAGACAGGGGTCGGGAAAAACTGTTTTTT. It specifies CAWSQDRGREKLFF.

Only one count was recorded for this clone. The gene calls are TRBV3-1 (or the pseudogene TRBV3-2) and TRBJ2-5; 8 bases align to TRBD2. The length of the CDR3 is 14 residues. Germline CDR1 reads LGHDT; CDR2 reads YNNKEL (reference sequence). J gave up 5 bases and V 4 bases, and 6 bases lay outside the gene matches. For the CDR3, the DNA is TGTGCCAGCAGCCCACGAGCGGGAGCGGAGACCCAGTACTTC. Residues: CASSPRAGAETQYF.

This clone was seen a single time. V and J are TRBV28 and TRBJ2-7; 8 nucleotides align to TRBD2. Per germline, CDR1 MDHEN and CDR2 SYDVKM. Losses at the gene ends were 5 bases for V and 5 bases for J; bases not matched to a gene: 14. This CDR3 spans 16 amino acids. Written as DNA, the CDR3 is TGTGCCAGCAGTCCCCCCCTGGGGGCGGGAGGAAACGAGCAGTACTTC. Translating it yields CASSPPLGAGGNEQYF. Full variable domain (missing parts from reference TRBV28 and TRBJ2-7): DVKVTQSSRYLVKRTGEKVFLECVQDMDHENMFWYRQDPGLGLRLIYFSYDVKMKEKGDIPEGYSVSREKKERFSLILESASTNQTSMYLCASSPPLGAGGNEQYFGPGTRLTVT.

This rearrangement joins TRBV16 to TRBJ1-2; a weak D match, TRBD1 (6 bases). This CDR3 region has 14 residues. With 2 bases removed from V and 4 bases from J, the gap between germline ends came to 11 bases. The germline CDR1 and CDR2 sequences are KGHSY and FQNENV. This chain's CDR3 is CASSQQGQSYGYTF. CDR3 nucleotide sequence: TGTGCCAGCAGCCAACAGGGGCAGAGCTATGGCTACACCTTC.